Listed below are T cell receptor beta chains from one sample, sequenced in a study of cytomegalovirus exposure and HLA in healthy donors. Here immunoSEQ multiplex PCR was the method, and the copy in TCRdb shows in-frame clones only, minus some. The sample has about 160,000 clones; 70% to 80% are singletons. Input material: PBMCs. The receptors were sampled from a man aged 18 to 30 in good health and CMV-seropositive. CDR3s include the opening cysteine and the closing phenylalanine or tryptophan. Fields, in order: V gene, J gene, clone size, D gene, CDR3 protein, CDR3 DNA. A D gene is named only where the DNA matches it firmly. Clone size appears in some rows only: once, few, many, or a class for an expanded clone.

TRBV29-1	TRBJ2-5	.	.	CSGTNQETQYF	TGCAGCGGGACTAACCAAGAGACCCAGTACTTC
TRBV7-9	TRBJ2-5	once	.	CASSFGTSQETQYF	TGTGCCAGCAGCTTCGGGACTTCACAAGAGACCCAGTACTTC
TRBV4-3	TRBJ1-6	once	TRBD1	CASRTGLSSYNSPLHF	TGCGCCAGCAGGACAGGGCTAAGCTCCTATAATTCACCCCTCCACTTT
TRBV19	TRBJ1-6	.	.	CASSSQGSPLHF	TGTGCCAGTAGCTCACAGGGTTCACCCCTCCACTTT
TRBV5-4	TRBJ2-6	.	.	CASSRDSSGANVLTF	TGTGCCAGCAGCCGAGATTCCTCTGGGGCCAACGTCCTGACTTTC
TRBV19	TRBJ2-1	.	TRBD2	CASSISGGNSYNEQFF	TGTGCCAGTAGTATAAGCGGGGGGAACTCCTACAATGAGCAGTTCTTC
TRBV19	TRBJ2-5	.	TRBD1	CASSRTGPQETQYF	TGTGCCAGTAGTAGGACAGGGCCTCAAGAGACCCAGTACTTC
TRBV19	TRBJ1-1	.	.	CATFLYEAFF	TGTGCCACCTTCCTATACGAAGCTTTCTTT
TRBV9	TRBJ2-5	.	.	CASSAHRTAYQETQYF	TGTGCCAGCAGCGCCCATCGGACAGCGTACCAAGAGACCCAGTACTTC
TRBV5-1	TRBJ1-3	.	.	CASSSLDQFDTIYF	TGCGCCAGCAGCTCCCTAGACCAGTTCGACACCATATATTTT
TRBV2	TRBJ2-3	.	TRBD2	CASRIGTRTDTQYF	TGTGCCAGCAGGATCGGGACTAGGACAGATACGCAGTATTTT
TRBV21-1	TRBJ1-6	.	.	CASSKARGRGNSPLHF	TGTGCCAGCAGCAAAGCGCGCGGCAGGGGGAATTCACCCCTCCACTTT
TRBV2	TRBJ1-5	.	.	CASRVRVGQPQHF	TGTGCCAGCAGAGTCAGGGTGGGACAGCCCCAGCATTTT
TRBV7-9	TRBJ1-2	.	.	CSSSNPGFYGYTF	TGTTCCAGCAGCAATCCAGGGTTCTATGGCTACACCTTC
TRBV5-4	TRBJ2-1	.	TRBD2	CASSREGLAGEDEQFF	TGTGCCAGCAGCCGGGAAGGACTAGCGGGAGAGGACGAGCAGTTCTTC
TRBV7-9	TRBJ1-2	.	TRBD1	CSSSPRGDGYTF	TGTTCCAGCAGCCCCAGGGGGGATGGCTACACCTTC
TRBV29-1	TRBJ2-3	few	TRBD1	CSMDRGTDTQYF	TGCAGTATGGACAGGGGAACAGATACGCAGTATTTT
TRBV28	TRBJ1-4	.	.	CASSLSGVEREKLFF	TGTGCCAGCAGTTTATCAGGGGTCGAGCGGGAAAAACTGTTTTTT
TRBV4-1	TRBJ2-7	.	TRBD2	CASSPQRDGSYEQYF	TGCGCCAGCAGCCCCCAGCGGGACGGCTCCTACGAGCAGTACTTC
TRBV19	TRBJ2-7	.	TRBD1	CASSTDRGATYEQYF	TGTGCCAGTAGTACTGACAGGGGAGCCACCTACGAGCAGTACTTC
TRBV9	TRBJ1-2	few	.	CASSVGQKYGYTF	TGTGCCAGCAGCGTAGGGCAGAAGTATGGCTACACCTTC
TRBV2	TRBJ2-7	.	.	CASSSTSYEQYF	TGTGCCAGCAGTTCCACATCTTACGAGCAGTACTTC
TRBV19	TRBJ2-1	.	TRBD2	CASSIGTSGRNEQFF	TGTGCCAGTAGTATAGGCACTAGCGGGAGGAATGAGCAGTTCTTC
TRBV18	TRBJ2-5	.	.	CASSPSANLGVQETQYF	TGTGCCAGCTCACCTTCCGCCAATCTAGGGGTTCAAGAGACCCAGTACTTC
TRBV5-4	TRBJ2-1	.	.	CASSPGEPYNEQFF	TGTGCCAGCAGCCCCGGGGAACCCTACAATGAGCAGTTCTTC
TRBV5-5	TRBJ2-3	.	TRBD2	CASSLEVAGGQSGTDTQYF	TGTGCCAGCAGCTTGGAGGTAGCGGGAGGCCAAAGTGGCACAGATACGCAGTATTTT
TRBV5-1	TRBJ1-5	.	.	CASSPTGPDQPQHF	TGCGCCAGCAGCCCCACAGGGCCCGATCAGCCCCAGCATTTT
TRBV18	TRBJ2-3	.	TRBD1	CASSPGGTGRNTQYF	TGTGCCAGCTCACCAGGCGGGACAGGGCGAAATACGCAGTATTTT
TRBV5-6	TRBJ1-1	.	.	CASSLDRPMNTEAFF	TGTGCCAGCAGCTTGGACAGGCCAATGAACACTGAAGCTTTCTTT
TRBV6-1	TRBJ1-5	once	TRBD1	CAGGQGGQPQHF	TGTGCCGGGGGACAGGGCGGACAGCCCCAGCATTTT
TRBV20-1	TRBJ2-7	.	.	CSAQTEYEQYF	TGCAGTGCCCAGACAGAGTACGAGCAGTACTTC
TRBV5-1	TRBJ2-5	.	TRBD2	CASSFTSGSRETQYF	TGCGCCAGCAGCTTCACTAGCGGGAGCCGCGAGACCCAGTACTTC
TRBV6-5	TRBJ2-7	.	.	CASSYAGPPEQYF	TGTGCCAGCAGTTACGCAGGGCCACCCGAGCAGTACTTC
TRBV6-5	TRBJ1-4	.	.	CVSSQDTSTNEKLFF	TGTGTCAGCAGTCAGGACACATCAACTAATGAAAAACTGTTTTTT
TRBV5-1	TRBJ2-1	.	.	CASSLVGLAGPSYNEQFF	TGCGCCAGCAGCTTGGTGGGCTTGGCGGGACCCTCCTACAATGAGCAGTTCTTC
TRBV9	TRBJ1-1	.	.	CASSVAGIEAFF	TGTGCCAGCAGCGTAGCAGGGATTGAAGCTTTCTTT
TRBV9	TRBJ2-3	.	.	CASSVGPAGTDTQYF	TGTGCCAGCAGCGTAGGTCCAGCGGGCACAGATACGCAGTATTTT
TRBV7-2	TRBJ1-2	.	.	CASSSPVLYYGYTF	TGTGCCAGCAGCTCCCCAGTGCTCTACTATGGCTACACCTTC
TRBV6-5	TRBJ1-1	.	.	CASSRRAEHAEAFF	TGTGCCAGCAGTCGCAGGGCCGAGCACGCTGAAGCTTTCTTT